Below, 3 T cell receptor beta chains from the same sample are listed, as sequenced in a study of spatial heterogeneity in lung cancer. From the 5' RACE reads, TCRdb called clonotypes with MiXCR, one entry per CDR3 protein. This sample yields approximately 11,000 distinct CDR3 sequences, of which 6.3% are seen a single time; under 30% belongs to the top ten. As for time point: sample taken at primary tumor resection. The authors sequenced whole RNA from tumor, nontumor lung or frozen PBMC without sorting. The sequencing used PBMCs, collected at surgery. The receptors come from a male donor with early-stage non-small cell lung cancer.

On this clonotype: This beta chain is an unintended read in a library built for alpha chains; its size means little. V usage is TRBV7-2 and J usage is TRBJ2-1, with 10 bases fitting TRBD1. Trimming at V came to 4 bases and at J to 8 bases, leaving 8 bases not matched to a gene. This CDR3 comprises 15 residues. CDR1 and CDR2 from the germline V gene are SGHTA and FQGNSA. The CDR3: CASSSGGTGAYEQFF. Written as DNA, the CDR3 is TGTGCCAGCAGCTCGGGAGGGACAGGGGCGTATGAGCAGTTCTTC.

Judged by abundance, this clonotype is medium-sized (0.01 to 0.1%). This beta chain represents an off-target read in a library built for alpha chains; its size is of limited meaning. The chain combines TRBV12-3 or TRBV12-4 with TRBJ1-2; D is uncertain. The CDR3 has 12 amino acids. The ends were cut back, 4 bases at V and 4 bases at J, with 7 bases in the middle. The CDR3 spells CASSSTGYGYTF. The CDR3 coding sequence is TGTGCCAGCAGTTCCACGGGCTATGGCTACACCTTC.

As for this clonotype: The library was built for alpha chains, so this beta chain is an off-target read and its size means little. The chain is built from TRBV20-1 and TRBJ1-6, with TRBD1 matching over 7 bases. The ends lost 3 bases at V and 6 bases at J; junction bases unmatched: 5. The CDR3 extends over 14 amino acids. Germline V gene lookup returns CDR1 DFQATT and CDR2 SNEGSKA (reference sequence). The CDR3 spells CSARGTEINSPLHF. CDR3 DNA sequence: TGCAGTGCTAGGGGGACAGAGATTAATTCACCCCTCCACTTT.